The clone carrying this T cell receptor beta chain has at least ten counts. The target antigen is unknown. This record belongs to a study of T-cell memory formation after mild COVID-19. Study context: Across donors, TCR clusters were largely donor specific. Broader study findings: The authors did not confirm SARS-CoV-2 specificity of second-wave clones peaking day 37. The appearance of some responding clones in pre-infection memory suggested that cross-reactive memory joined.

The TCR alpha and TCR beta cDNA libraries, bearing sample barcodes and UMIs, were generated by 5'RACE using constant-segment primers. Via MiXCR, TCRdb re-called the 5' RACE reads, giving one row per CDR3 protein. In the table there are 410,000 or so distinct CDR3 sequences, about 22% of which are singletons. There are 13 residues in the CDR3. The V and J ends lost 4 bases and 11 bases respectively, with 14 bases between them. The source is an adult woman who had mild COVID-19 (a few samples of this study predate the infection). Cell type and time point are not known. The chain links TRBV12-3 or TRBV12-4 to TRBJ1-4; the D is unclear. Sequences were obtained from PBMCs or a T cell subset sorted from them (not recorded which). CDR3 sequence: CASSSPSPGKLFF. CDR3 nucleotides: TGTGCCAGCAGTTCCCCGAGCCCGGGGAAACTGTTTTTT.